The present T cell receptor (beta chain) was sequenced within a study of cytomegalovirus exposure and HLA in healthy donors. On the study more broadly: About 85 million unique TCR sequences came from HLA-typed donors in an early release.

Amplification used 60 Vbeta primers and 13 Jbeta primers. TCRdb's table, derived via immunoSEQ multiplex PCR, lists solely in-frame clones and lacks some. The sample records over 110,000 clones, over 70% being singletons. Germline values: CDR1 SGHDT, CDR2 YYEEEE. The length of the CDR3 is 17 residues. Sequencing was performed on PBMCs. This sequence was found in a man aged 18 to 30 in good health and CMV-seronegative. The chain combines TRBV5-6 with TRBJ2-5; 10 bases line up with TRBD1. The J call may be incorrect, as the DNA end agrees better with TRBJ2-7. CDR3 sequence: CASSLAGGQGVSYEQYF. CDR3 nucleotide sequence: TGTGCCAGCAGCTTGGCGGGCGGACAGGGGGTATCCTACGAGCAGTACTTC.